The clone carrying this T cell receptor beta chain was detected once. Its antigen is unidentified. Profiled with immunoSEQ multiplex PCR; TCRdb holds only in-frame clones, not every one. This table holds approximately 45,000 clones, 70% to 90% found once. Trimming removed 0 bases at V and 3 bases at J, with 16 bases between. This CDR3 has 16 residues. In germline, CDR1 is SGDLS, CDR2 YYNGEE. This sample was taken from a study of T cells in localized non-small cell lung cancer. Study-level points and caveats: A higher density of T cells in blood coincided with extended overall survival. Uninvolved adjacent lung showed peak T cell clonality, exceeding tumor. Turning up in adjacent lung were a median around 58 of the top 100 tumor clones.

The TCR originated in a man aged 35 to 70 with stage II lung adenocarcinoma. The chain couples TRBV9 to TRBJ2-7, with D uncertain. Sequencing was performed on PBMCs, taken before any cancer treatment. CDR3 nucleotide sequence: TGTGCCAGCAGCGTAGAAGGTTCCCCCCAGCTCTACGAGCAGTACTTC. It specifies CASSVEGSPQLYEQYF.